A single T cell receptor beta chain is shown here with its context. Its antigen remains undetermined. No much larger clone is present one base from it, and per-base qualities are unavailable. This sample stems from a study of technical replicates of blood from a few donors (TCRdb year 2017). V ends up 6 bases short and J 4 bases short, with an unmatched junction base count of 6. The CDR3, from cysteine to phenylalanine, totals 13 residues. Left in the record is the CDR3 DNA by itself, 39 bases read in frame from the first base. CDR1 is given as SNHLY and CDR2 as FYNNEI, both from the germline V gene. Libraries were built with the immunoSEQ multiplex PCR assay. In TCRdb, the immuneACCESS table is reduced to in-frame sequences with V and J assigned. These tables do not hold every clone; where another copy was compared, an unresolved V gene accounts for under half, and the others remain unexplained. A total of tens of thousands of clones appear in this sample, roughly 94% of them only once. 0.2% to 0.3% of the sample comes from the top ten.

This sequence uses TRBV2 and TRBJ2-7; 7 central bases correspond to TRBD2. Sequencing was performed on T cells isolated from PBMCs. This sequence was found in a human donor in good health. The nucleotides read TGTGCCAGCAGCGGATTCGGGGGGTACGAGCAGTACTTC. Translated, it reads CASSGFGGYEQYF. The CDR3 plus the reference TRBV2 and TRBJ2-7 genes for the other parts give the full variable domain: EPEVTQTPSHQVTQMGQEVILRCVPISNHLYFYWYRQILGQKVEFLVSFYNNEISEKSEIFDDQFSVERPDGSNFTLKIRSTKLEDSAMYFCASSGFGGYEQYFGPGTRLTVT.